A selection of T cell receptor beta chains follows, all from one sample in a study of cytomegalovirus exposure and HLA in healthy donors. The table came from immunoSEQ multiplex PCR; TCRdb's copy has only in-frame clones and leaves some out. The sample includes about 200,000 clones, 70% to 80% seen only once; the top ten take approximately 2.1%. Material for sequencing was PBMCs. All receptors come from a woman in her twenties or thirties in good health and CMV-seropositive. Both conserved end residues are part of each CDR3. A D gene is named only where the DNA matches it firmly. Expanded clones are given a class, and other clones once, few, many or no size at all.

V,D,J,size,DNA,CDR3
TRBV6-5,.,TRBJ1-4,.,TGTGCCAGCAGTTACGGCCGAGGAATAGACTTTTCAAAACTGTTTTTT,CASSYGRGIDFSKLFF
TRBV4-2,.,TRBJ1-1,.,TGTGCCAGCAGCCAAGAATTGAACCAGGTGCACACTGAAGCTTTCTTT,CASSQELNQVHTEAFF
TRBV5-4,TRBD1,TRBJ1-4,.,TGTGCCAGCAGCTTGGTCGCAGGGGGCAATGAAAAACTGTTTTTT,CASSLVAGGNEKLFF
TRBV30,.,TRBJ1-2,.,TGTGCCTGGAGTGTAGGGGGAGCCTACACCTTC,CAWSVGGAYTF
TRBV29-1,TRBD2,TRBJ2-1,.,TGCAGCGTAAGACCCCCGGGGACTAGGGGCTACAATGAGCAGCTCTTC,CSVRPPGTRGYNEQLF
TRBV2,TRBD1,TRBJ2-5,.,TGTGCCAGCAGTAGGGACAGCCAAGAGACCCAGTACTTC,CASSRDSQETQYF
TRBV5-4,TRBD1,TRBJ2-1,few,TGTGCCAGCAGCTTAGACACAGGGGGCTTACTCTACAATGAGCAGTTCTTC,CASSLDTGGLLYNEQFF
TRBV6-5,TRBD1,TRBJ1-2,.,TGTGCCACCGGGACAGTCTATGGCTACACCTTC,CATGTVYGYTF
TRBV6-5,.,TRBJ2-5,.,TGTGCCACCCGGGCCAGCGGTCAAGAGACCCAGTACTTC,CATRASGQETQYF
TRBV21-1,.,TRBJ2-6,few,TGTGCCAGCAGCAAAGCACTTGGGGACAGGGGGCTCGGGGCCAACGTCCTGACTTTC,CASSKALGDRGLGANVLTF
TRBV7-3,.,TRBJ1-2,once,TGTGCCAGCAGCCATGACAGCCGGGTCGGCTACACCTTC,CASSHDSRVGYTF
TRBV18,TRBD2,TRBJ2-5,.,TGTGCCAGCTCTACCACGTCAGCGGGAGCACAAGAGACCCAGTACTTC,CASSTTSAGAQETQYF
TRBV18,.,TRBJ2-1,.,TGTGCCAGCTCACCTCTGGCGGGAGAGCAGTTCTTC,CASSPLAGEQFF
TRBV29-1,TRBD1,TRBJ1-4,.,TGCAGCGTTGAAAGTCACGGGACAGGGAGCGGAAAACTGTTTTTT,CSVESHGTGSGKLFF
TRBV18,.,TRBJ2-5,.,TGTGCCAGCTCACCCCGGTTGAGCCAAGAGACCCAGTACTTC,CASSPRLSQETQYF
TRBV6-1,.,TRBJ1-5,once,TGTGCCAGCAGAGAGACAGCCTTTTTGCCCCAGCATTTT,CASRETAFLPQHF
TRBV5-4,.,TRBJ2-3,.,TGTGCCAGCAGCTTCGCGGCCGGCACAGATACGCAGTATTTT,CASSFAAGTDTQYF
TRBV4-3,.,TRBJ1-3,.,TGCGCCAGCAGCCAAGTAATCAGAGCGGGAAACACCATATATTTT,CASSQVIRAGNTIYF
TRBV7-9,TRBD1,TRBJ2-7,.,TGTGCCAGCAGCTTATTGGGGACAGGGAGCTCCTACGAGCAGTACTTC,CASSLLGTGSSYEQYF
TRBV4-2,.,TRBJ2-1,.,TGTGCCAGCAGCCAAGATTTGACTACTTACAATGAGCAGTTCTTC,CASSQDLTTYNEQFF
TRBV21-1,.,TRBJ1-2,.,TGTGCCAGCAGCCCCCGAGGGACAGCCTATGGCTACACCTTC,CASSPRGTAYGYTF